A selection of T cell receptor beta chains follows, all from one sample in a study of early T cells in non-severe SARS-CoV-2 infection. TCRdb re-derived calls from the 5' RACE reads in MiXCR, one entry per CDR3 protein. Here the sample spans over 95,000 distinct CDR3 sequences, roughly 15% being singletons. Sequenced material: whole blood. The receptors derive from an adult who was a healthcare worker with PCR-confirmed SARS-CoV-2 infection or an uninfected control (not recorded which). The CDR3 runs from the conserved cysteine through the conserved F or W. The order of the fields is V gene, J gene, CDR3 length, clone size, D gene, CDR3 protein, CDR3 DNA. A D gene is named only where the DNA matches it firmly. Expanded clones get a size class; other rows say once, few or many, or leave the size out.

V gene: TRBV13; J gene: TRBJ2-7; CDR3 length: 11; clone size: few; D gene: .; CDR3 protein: CASSLKGEQYF; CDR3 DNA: TGTGCCAGCAGCTTAAAAGGCGAGCAGTACTTC
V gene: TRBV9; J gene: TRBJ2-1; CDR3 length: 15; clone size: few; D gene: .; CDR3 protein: CASSARGDAYNEQFF; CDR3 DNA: TGTGCCAGCAGCGCCAGGGGGGACGCTTACAATGAGCAGTTCTTC
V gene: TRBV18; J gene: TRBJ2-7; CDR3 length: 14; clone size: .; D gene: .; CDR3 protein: CASSLYRSSYEQYF; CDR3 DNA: TGTGCCAGCTCACTTTACAGATCCTCCTACGAGCAGTACTTC
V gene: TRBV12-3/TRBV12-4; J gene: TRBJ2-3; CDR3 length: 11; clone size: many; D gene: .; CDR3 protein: CASRRTDTQYF; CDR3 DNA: TGTGCCAGCAGACGGACAGATACGCAGTATTTT
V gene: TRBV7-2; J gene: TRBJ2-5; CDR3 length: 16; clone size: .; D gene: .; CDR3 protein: CASSLQSGVKGVAQYF; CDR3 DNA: TGTGCCAGCAGCTTACAAAGTGGGGTCAAGGGGGTCGCCCAGTACTTC
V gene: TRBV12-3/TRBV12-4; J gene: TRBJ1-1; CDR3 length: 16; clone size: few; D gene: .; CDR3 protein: CASSFEKGTTYTEAFF; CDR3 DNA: TGTGCCAGCAGTTTCGAAAAGGGGACCACCTACACTGAAGCTTTCTTT
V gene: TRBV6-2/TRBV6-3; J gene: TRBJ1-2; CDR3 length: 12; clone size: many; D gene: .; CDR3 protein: CASRSGSYGYTF; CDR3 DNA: TGTGCCAGCAGATCAGGAAGCTATGGCTACACCTTC
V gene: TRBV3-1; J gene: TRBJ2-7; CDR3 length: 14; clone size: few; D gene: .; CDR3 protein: CASSLRRTPYEQYF; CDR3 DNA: TGTGCCAGCAGCCTGAGACGGACTCCCTACGAGCAGTACTTC
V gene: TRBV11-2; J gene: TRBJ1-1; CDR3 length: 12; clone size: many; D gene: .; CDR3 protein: CASSLRDSEAFF; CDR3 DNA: TGTGCCAGCAGCCTCAGGGATTCTGAAGCTTTCTTT
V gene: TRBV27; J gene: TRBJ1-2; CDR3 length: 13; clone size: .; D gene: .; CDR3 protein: CASSFAGTYGYTF; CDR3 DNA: TGTGCCAGCAGTTTTGCAGGCACATATGGCTACACCTTC
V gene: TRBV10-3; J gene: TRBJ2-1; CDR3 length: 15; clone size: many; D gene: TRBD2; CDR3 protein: CAISTGTSGRLEQFF; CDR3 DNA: TGTGCCATCAGTACCGGGACTAGCGGGAGGCTTGAGCAGTTCTTC
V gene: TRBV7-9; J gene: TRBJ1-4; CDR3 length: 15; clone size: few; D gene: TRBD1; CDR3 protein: CASSSWTGLNEKLFF; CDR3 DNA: TGTGCCAGCAGCTCATGGACAGGCCTTAATGAAAAACTGTTTTTT
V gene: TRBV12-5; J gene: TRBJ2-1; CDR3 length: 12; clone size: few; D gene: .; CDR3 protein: CASGLVRGEQFF; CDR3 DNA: TGTGCTAGTGGTTTGGTCCGAGGTGAGCAGTTCTTC
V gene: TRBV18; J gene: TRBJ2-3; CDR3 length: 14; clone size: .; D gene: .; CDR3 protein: CASSPDQGTDTQYF; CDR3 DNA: TGTGCCAGCTCACCGGACCAGGGCACAGATACGCAGTATTTT
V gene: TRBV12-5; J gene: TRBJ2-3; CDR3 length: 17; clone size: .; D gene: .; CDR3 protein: CASGLVNRVEGTDTQYF; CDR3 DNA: TGTGCTAGTGGTTTGGTAAACAGGGTCGAGGGCACAGATACGCAGTATTTT
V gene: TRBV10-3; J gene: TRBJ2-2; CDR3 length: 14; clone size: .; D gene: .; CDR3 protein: CAISESSNTGELFF; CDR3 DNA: TGTGCCATCAGTGAGTCTTCGAACACCGGGGAGCTGTTTTTT
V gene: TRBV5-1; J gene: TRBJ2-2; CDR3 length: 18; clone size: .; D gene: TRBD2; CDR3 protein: CASSLEASGSPNTGELFF; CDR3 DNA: TGCGCCAGCAGCTTGGAGGCTAGCGGGAGTCCGAACACCGGGGAGCTGTTTTTT
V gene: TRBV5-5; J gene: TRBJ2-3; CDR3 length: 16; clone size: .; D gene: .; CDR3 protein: CASSFNAGGGGDTQYF; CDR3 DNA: TGTGCCAGCAGCTTTAATGCCGGGGGAGGAGGAGATACGCAGTATTTT
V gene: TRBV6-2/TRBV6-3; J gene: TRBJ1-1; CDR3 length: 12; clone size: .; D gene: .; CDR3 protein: CASNKLGTEAFF; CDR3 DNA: TGTGCCAGCAATAAGTTAGGCACTGAAGCTTTCTTT
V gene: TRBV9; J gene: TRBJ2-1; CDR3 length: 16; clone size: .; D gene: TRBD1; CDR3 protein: CASSESGTDVYNEQFF; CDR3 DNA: TGTGCCAGCAGCGAATCCGGGACAGACGTCTACAATGAGCAGTTCTTC
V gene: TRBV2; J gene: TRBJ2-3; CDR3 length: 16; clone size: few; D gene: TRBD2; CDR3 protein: CASSEALAGATDTQYF; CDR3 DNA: TGTGCCAGCAGTGAAGCGCTAGCGGGAGCCACAGATACGCAGTATTTT
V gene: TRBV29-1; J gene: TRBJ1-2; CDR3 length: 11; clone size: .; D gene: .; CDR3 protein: CSVAQASGYTF; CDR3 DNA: TGCAGCGTTGCACAGGCCTCTGGCTACACCTTC
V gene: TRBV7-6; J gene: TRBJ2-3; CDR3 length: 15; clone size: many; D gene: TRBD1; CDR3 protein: CASSVQGAYTDTQYF; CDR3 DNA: TGTGCCAGCAGCGTGCAGGGGGCCTACACAGATACGCAGTATTTT
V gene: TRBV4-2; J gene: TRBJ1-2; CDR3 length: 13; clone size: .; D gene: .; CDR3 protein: CASSSQGNYGYTF; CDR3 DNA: TGTGCCAGCAGCTCGCAGGGAAACTATGGCTACACCTTC
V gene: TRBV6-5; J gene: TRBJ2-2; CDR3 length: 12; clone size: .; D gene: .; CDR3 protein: CASSLLDGELFF; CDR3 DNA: TGTGCCAGCAGTTTACTAGACGGGGAGCTGTTTTTT
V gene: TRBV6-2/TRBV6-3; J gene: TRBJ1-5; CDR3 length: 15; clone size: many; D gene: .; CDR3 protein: CASSYQGGGREPQHF; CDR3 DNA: TGTGCCAGCAGTTACCAGGGCGGCGGTAGGGAGCCCCAGCATTTT
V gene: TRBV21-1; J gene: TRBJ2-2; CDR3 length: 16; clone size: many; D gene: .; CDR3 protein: CASSKSPAGSTGELFF; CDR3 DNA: TGTGCCAGCAGCAAATCCCCCGCAGGGAGCACCGGGGAGCTGTTTTTT
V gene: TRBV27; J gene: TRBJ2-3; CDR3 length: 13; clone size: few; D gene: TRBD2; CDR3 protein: CASTPSGTDTQYF; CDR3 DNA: TGTGCCAGCACCCCTAGCGGAACAGATACGCAGTATTTT
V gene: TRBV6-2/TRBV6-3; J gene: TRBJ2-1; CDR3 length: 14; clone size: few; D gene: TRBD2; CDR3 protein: CASAGLAGEGEQFF; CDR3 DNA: TGTGCCAGCGCCGGACTAGCGGGAGAGGGTGAGCAGTTCTTC
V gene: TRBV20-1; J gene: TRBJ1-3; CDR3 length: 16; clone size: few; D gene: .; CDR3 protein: CSARIGQPFSGNTIYF; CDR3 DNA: TGCAGTGCTAGAATAGGGCAGCCTTTCTCTGGAAACACCATATATTTT
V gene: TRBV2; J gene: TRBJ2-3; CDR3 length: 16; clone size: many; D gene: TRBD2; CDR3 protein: CASSRTSGASTDTQYF; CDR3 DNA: TGTGCCAGCAGTCGGACTAGCGGGGCTAGCACAGATACGCAGTATTTT
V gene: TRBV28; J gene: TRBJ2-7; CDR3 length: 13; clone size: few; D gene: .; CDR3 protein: CASRGRGKHEQYF; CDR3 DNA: TGTGCCAGCAGGGGCAGGGGTAAGCACGAGCAGTACTTC
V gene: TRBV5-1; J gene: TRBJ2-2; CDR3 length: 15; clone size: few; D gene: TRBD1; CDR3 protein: CASSFGTGYTGELFF; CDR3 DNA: TGCGCCAGCAGCTTCGGGACAGGGTACACCGGGGAGCTGTTTTTT
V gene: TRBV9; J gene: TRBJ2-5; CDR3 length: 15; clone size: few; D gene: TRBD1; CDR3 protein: CASSATGDQVETQYF; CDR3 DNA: TGTGCCAGCAGCGCCACAGGGGATCAGGTAGAGACCCAGTACTTC
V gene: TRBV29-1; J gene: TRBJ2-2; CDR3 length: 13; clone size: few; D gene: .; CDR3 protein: CSVVGWDTGELFF; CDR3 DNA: TGCAGCGTTGTGGGGTGGGACACCGGGGAGCTGTTTTTT
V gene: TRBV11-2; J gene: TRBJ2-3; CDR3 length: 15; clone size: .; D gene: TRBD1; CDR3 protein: CASSLGTGDTDTQYF; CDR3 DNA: TGTGCCAGCAGCTTGGGGACAGGTGACACAGATACGCAGTATTTT
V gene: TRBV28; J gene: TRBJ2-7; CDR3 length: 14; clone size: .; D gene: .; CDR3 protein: CASSLAGHSYEQYF; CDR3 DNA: TGTGCCAGCAGTTTAGCGGGACACTCGTACGAGCAGTACTTC
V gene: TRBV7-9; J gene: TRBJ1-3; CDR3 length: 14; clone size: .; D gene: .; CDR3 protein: CASSSTDSGNTIYF; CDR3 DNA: TGTGCCAGCAGTTCGACAGACTCTGGAAACACCATATATTTT
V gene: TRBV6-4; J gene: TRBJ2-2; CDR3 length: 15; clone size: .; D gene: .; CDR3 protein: CASSEGPESTGELFF; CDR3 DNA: TGTGCCAGCAGTGAAGGTCCGGAGAGCACCGGGGAGCTGTTTTTT
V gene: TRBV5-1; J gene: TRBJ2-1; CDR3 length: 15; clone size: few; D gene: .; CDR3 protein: CASSLDGGSYNEQFF; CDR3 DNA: TGCGCCAGCAGCTTGGACGGGGGCTCCTACAATGAGCAGTTCTTC
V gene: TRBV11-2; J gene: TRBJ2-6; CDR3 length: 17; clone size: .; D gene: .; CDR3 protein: CASSLDIVGRRGNVLTF; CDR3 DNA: TGTGCCAGCAGCTTAGATATCGTGGGTCGGAGAGGCAACGTCCTGACTTTC
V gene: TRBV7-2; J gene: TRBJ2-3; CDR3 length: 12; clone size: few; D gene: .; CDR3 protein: CASSPFTDTQYF; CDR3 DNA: TGTGCCAGCAGCCCCTTCACAGATACGCAGTATTTT
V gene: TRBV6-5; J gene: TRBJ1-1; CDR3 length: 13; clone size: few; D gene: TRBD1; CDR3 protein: CASSRQGWTEAFF; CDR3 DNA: TGTGCCAGCAGTAGACAGGGTTGGACTGAAGCTTTCTTT
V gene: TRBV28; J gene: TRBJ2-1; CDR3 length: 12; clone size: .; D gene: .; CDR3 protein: CASSLVLAEQFF; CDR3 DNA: TGTGCCAGCAGTTTAGTACTAGCTGAGCAGTTCTTC
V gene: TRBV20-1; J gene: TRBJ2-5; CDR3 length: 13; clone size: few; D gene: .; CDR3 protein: CSATPGTQETQYF; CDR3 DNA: TGCAGTGCTACACCGGGAACTCAAGAGACCCAGTACTTC
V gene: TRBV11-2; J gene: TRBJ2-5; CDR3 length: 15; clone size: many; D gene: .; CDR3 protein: CASSFIMSNQETQYF; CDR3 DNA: TGTGCCAGCAGCTTTATTATGAGTAACCAAGAGACCCAGTACTTC
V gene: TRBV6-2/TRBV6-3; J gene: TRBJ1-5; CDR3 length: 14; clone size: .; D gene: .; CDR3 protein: CASSYLGGHQPQHF; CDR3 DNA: TGTGCCAGCAGTTACCTCGGCGGTCATCAGCCCCAGCATTTT
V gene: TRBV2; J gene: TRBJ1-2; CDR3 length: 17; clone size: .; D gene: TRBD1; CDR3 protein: CASSVGDRGTVSYGYTF; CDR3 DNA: TGTGCCAGCAGTGTTGGGGACAGGGGGACCGTTAGCTATGGCTACACCTTC
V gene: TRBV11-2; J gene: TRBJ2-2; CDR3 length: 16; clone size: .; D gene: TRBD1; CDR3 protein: CASSRGTGKNTGELFF; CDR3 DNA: TGTGCCAGCAGCCGCGGGACAGGAAAGAACACCGGGGAGCTGTTTTTT
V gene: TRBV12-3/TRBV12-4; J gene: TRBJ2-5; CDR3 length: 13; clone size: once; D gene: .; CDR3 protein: CASGLEWGETQYF; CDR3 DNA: TGTGCCAGCGGTTTAGAGTGGGGAGAGACCCAGTACTTC
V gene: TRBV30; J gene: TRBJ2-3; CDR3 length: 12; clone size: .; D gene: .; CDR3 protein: CAWSEAGDTQYF; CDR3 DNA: TGTGCCTGGAGTGAGGCGGGGGATACGCAGTATTTT
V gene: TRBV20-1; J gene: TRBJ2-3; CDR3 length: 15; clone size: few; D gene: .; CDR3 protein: CSAGGPGAITDTQYF; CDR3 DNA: TGCAGTGCTGGGGGGCCAGGGGCCATCACAGATACGCAGTATTTT
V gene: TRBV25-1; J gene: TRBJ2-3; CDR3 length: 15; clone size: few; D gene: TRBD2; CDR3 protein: CASSETSGLTDTQYF; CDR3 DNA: TGTGCCAGCAGTGAAACTAGCGGTCTCACAGATACGCAGTATTTT